These 4 T cell receptor beta chains were all obtained from the same sample, sequenced in a study of monozygotic twins with cystic fibrosis. The repertoire was sequenced with immunoSEQ multiplex PCR; TCRdb's copy has only in-frame clones and lacks some. Among roughly 32,000 clones listed, just over 95% were seen once. Sequenced input: blood. Every receptor here comes from a girl aged 2 to 9 with cystic fibrosis.

A single count supports this clone. This sequence joins TRBV29-1 and TRBJ2-7; no clear D. The CDR3 sequence is 14 residues long. V shed 0 bases and J shed 2 bases, with 11 bases lying between them. Germline assignment: CDR1 SQVTM and CDR2 ANQGSEA. The CDR3 here is CSVEDGQSTYEQYF. CDR3 nucleotides: TGCAGCGTTGAAGACGGGCAGTCAACCTACGAGCAGTACTTC.

The genes are TRBV28 and TRBJ2-7; 11 bases agree with TRBD2. V shed 2 bases, J shed 7 bases, and the junction held 10 bases outside the gene matches. The CDR3 contains 16 residues. The germline V gene has CDR1 MDHEN and CDR2 SYDVKM. CDR3 protein: CASSLPGLAASWEQYF. DNA of the CDR3: TGTGCCAGCAGTTTACCGGGACTAGCGGCCTCCTGGGAGCAGTACTTC.

V gene TRBV2 combines with J gene TRBJ2-7; TRBD2 is a possible D gene (5 bases). V lost 7 bases and J 5 bases, leaving 15 bases between the germline ends. Germline CDR1 is SNHLY and CDR2 is FYNNEI. The CDR3 is made up of 13 amino acids. CDR3 in amino acids: CASTWAMRDEQYF. The DNA for the CDR3 is TGTGCCAGCACGTGGGCCATGAGGGACGAGCAGTACTTC.

The J gene is TRBJ1-4, the V gene TRBV30; unclear D gene. CDR3 length: 11 residues. V dropped 3 bases and J dropped 10 bases, with 9 bases sitting between them. Germline CDR1 GTSNPN, CDR2 SVGIG (reference sequence). CDR3 region: CAWSPPGKLFF. The CDR3 bases are TGTGCCTGGAGCCCCCCTGGAAAACTGTTTTTT.